Below, one T cell receptor beta chain is given with its context. The sample is drawn from a study of blood T cell repertoires in COVID-19. Study at large: Whether acute or convalescent, the COVID-19 samples came from the United States, Italy and Spain. PBMCs, B-cell-depleted T cells, or T cells provided the cDNA or gDNA that made up the material.

The V gene's germline CDR1 is MNHEY and CDR2 SVGEGT. This CDR3 is built from 18 residues. Trimming cost V 2 bases and J 1 base; bases outside gene matches: 11. Study processing details: The assay estimated nucleated cells by amplifying reference gene primers. Some clones are missing from TCRdb's copy, which holds only in-frame ones; the method was immunoSEQ multiplex PCR. V and J calls and clone size are given by that table; D and trimming were obtained from the DNA. This table holds roughly 50,000 clones, more than 70% found once. The TCR sequence derives from a man aged 65 to 85 with active COVID-19. The chain links TRBV6-2 or TRBV6-3 to TRBJ1-1, with TRBD1 matching 9 bases. Sequenced input: peripheral blood. The chain's CDR3 is CASSYGDREIVKNTEAFF. CDR3 sequence (DNA): TGTGCCAGCAGTTACGGGGACAGGGAGATCGTTAAGAACACTGAAGCTTTCTTT.